This T cell receptor (beta chain) was identified during a study of T-cell memory formation after mild COVID-19. Study findings and constraints: Clones shrinking from day 15 to 85 showed even CD4/CD8 mixes; later expanders tilted CD4+. For contracting clones, CD4+ ones sat mainly in CM and EM, CD8+ in EMRA.

This clonotype showed up just a few times. Its specificity is not known. The authors produced TCR alpha and TCR beta cDNA libraries with sample barcodes and UMIs by 5'RACE using constant-segment primers. TCRdb fed the 5' RACE reads into MiXCR, producing one record per CDR3 protein. The profile covers approximately 440,000 distinct CDR3 sequences, with around 20% appearing a single time and 8.4% taken by the ten largest. This CDR3 comprises 14 residues. Germline values: CDR1 MNHEY, CDR2 SVGEGT. Trimming took 6 bases from V and 6 from J, leaving 17 bases between them. The source is an adult woman who had mild COVID-19 (a few samples of this study predate the infection). Cell type and time point are not known. Sample: PBMCs or a T cell subset sorted from them (not recorded which). The chain employs TRBV6-2 or TRBV6-3 and TRBJ1-2, with D possibly matching TRBD1 (6 bases). CDR3 amino acids: CASRLRHRVDGYTF. For the CDR3, the DNA is TGTGCCAGCAGACTACGCCACAGGGTTGATGGCTACACCTTC.